This T cell receptor beta chain was captured by sequencing in a study of vaccination and CD4 T cells after COVID-19. Across the whole study: Overlapping peptides of the spike proteins of SARS-CoV-2, HCoV-NL63, HCoV-OC43 and HCoV-229E were used for cell stimulation.

In the case of this clonotype: Antigen: not known.

Per germline, CDR1 DFQATT and CDR2 SNEGSKA (reference sequence). The length of the CDR3 is 13 residues. V was trimmed by 3 bases and J by 0 bases, leaving 7 bases between them. Described treatment: roughly ten-day PBMC culture with coronavirus spike peptide pools or control peptides (ViraFEST assay). Sequencing of cultured CD4+ T cell DNA used the Oncomine TCR Beta short-read assay. TCRdb fed the PCR reads into MiXCR, producing one record per CDR3 protein. The sample lists roughly 6,300 distinct CDR3 sequences; 32% were seen once. The V call is TRBV20-1, the J call TRBJ2-3, with a weak D call TRBD2 (5 bases). The TCR sequence derives from a human donor who had recovered from COVID-19. The sequencing used CD4+ T cells from blood, cultured in vitro, collected after SARS-CoV-2 vaccination. CDR3 region: CSASGGSTDTQYF. The CDR3 coding sequence is TGCAGTGCTAGTGGCGGGAGCACAGATACGCAGTATTTT.